The following is a TCR beta chain sequence with its context. Its antigen is currently unknown. The repertoire was sequenced with immunoSEQ multiplex PCR; TCRdb's copy has only in-frame clones and lacks some. The table shows approximately 39,000 clones, with approximately 78% occurring only once. This sample was included in a study of OX40 agonist ivuxolimab in advanced cancers. Overall study: Partial responses occurred in Three dose-escalation patients, one with hepatocellular carcinoma and two with cutaneous melanoma. Study conclusions and caveats: Clonal expansion in partial responders at 0.1-3.0 mg/kg ranked among the lowest. The antigen specificity of the peripheral T cells (those that were expanded) was not determined. In general, CD8+ T cells held more expanded clones than CD4+ did, on average.

The trim removed 5 bases at V and 3 bases at J, leaving 5 bases unmatched. From germline, CDR1 is MDHEN and CDR2 SYDVKM. This CDR3 contains 14 residues. This chain links TRBV28 with TRBJ1-1; 8 bases match TRBD1. This receptor was obtained from an adult with an advanced solid tumor such as melanoma, head and neck, liver or kidney cancer. Sequencing used CD4+ or CD8+ T cells sorted from blood, obtained in a trial of the OX40 agonist ivuxolimab. CDR3 sequence (DNA): TGTGCCAGCAGTCCAGGGGGCGCGGACACTGAAGCTTTCTTT. Protein: CASSPGGADTEAFF. The entire variable domain, with the rest obtained from reference TRBV28 and TRBJ1-1, is as follows: DVKVTQSSRYLVKRTGEKVFLECVQDMDHENMFWYRQDPGLGLRLIYFSYDVKMKEKGDIPEGYSVSREKKERFSLILESASTNQTSMYLCASSPGGADTEAFFGQGTRLTVV.